This TCR beta chain was recorded in a study of blood T cell repertoires in COVID-19. As for the study in general: Both acute and convalescent COVID-19 samples were obtained from the United States, Italy and Spain. PBMCs, B-cell-depleted T cells, or T cells provided the cDNA or gDNA that made up the material.

Under the authors' procedure: Scientists estimated how many nucleated cells there were by amplifying reference gene primers. Measured with immunoSEQ multiplex PCR; TCRdb has only the in-frame clones, and not every one. That table is the source of V, J and clone size, and D and trimming were worked out from the DNA. The data show 250,000 to 300,000 clones, with roughly nine tenths seen just once and about 4% held by the top ten. There are 14 residues in the CDR3. Trimming took off 6 bases at V and 5 bases at J, with 16 bases between the two ends. Germline lookup yields CDR1 LNHDA and CDR2 SQIVND (reference sequence).

The sample comprised peripheral blood. The clonotype was recovered from a man younger than 35 with active or convalescent COVID-19. This chain connects TRBV19 to TRBJ1-1; the D is unclear. The CDR3 here is CASSRPPEDTEAFF. The DNA of the CDR3 is TGTGCCAGTAGCCGGCCCCCCGAGGATACTGAAGCTTTCTTT. Full variable domain (outside the CDR3, taken from reference TRBV19 and TRBJ1-1): DGGITQSPKYLFRKEGQNVTLSCEQNLNHDAMYWYRQDPGQGLRLIYYSQIVNDFQKGDIAEGYSVSREKKESFPLTVTSAQKNPTAFYLCASSRPPEDTEAFFGQGTRLTVV.